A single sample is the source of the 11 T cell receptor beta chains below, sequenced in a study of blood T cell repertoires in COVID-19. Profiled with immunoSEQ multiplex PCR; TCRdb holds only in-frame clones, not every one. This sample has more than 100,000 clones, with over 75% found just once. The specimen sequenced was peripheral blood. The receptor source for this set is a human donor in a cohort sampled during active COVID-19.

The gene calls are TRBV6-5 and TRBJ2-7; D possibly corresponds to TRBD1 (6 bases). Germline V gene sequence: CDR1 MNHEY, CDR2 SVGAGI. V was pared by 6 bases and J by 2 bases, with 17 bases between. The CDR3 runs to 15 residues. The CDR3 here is CASRITTGFTYEQYF. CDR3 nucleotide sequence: TGTGCCAGCAGGATTACGACAGGCTTTACCTACGAGCAGTACTTC.

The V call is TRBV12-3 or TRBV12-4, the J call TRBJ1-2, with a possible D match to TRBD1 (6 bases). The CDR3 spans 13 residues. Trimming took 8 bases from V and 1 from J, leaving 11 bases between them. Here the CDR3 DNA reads TGTGCCAGCCGAAAAGGGGGTAACTATGGCTACACCTTC. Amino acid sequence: CASRKGGNYGYTF.

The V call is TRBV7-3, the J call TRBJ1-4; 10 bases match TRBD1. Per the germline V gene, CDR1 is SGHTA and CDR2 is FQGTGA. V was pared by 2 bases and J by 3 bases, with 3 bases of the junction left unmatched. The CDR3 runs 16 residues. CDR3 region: CASSLGDRGSNEKLFF. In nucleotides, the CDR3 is TGTGCCAGCAGCTTAGGGGACAGGGGATCTAATGAAAAACTGTTTTTT.

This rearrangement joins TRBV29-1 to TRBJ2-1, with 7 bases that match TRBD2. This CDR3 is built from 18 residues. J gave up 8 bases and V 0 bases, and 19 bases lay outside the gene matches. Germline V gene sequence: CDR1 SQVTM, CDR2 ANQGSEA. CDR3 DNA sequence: TGCAGCGTTGAAGATCCGGATGTGAGCGGGATGCGGTCGGATGAGCAGTTCTTC. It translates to CSVEDPDVSGMRSDEQFF.

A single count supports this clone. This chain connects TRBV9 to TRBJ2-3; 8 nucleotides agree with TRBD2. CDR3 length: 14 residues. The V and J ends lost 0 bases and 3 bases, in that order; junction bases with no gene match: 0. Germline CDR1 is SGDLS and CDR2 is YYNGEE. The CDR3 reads CASSVASGTDTQYF. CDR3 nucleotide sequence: TGTGCCAGCAGCGTAGCTAGCGGGACAGATACGCAGTATTTT.

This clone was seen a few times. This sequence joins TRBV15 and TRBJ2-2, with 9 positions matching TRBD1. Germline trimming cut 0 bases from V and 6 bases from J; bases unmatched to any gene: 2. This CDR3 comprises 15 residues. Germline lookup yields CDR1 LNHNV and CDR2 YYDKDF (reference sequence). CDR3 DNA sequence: TGTGCCACCAGCAGAGACCGGACAGGGGCCGGGGAGCTGTTTTTT. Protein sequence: CATSRDRTGAGELFF.

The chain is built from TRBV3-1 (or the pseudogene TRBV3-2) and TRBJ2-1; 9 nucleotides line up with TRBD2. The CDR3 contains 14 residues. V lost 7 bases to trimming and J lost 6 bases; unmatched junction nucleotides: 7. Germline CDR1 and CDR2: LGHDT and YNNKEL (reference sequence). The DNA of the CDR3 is TGTGCCAGCAAATTCGCGGGGGGGCCCAATGAGCAGTTCTTC. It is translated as CASKFAGGPNEQFF.

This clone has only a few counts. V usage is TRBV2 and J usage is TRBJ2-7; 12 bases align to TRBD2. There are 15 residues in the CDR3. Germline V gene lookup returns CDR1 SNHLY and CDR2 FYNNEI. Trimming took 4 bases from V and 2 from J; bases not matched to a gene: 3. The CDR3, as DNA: TGTGCCAGCAGTGCGCTAGCGGGAGGGCCCTACGAGCAGTACTTC. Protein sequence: CASSALAGGPYEQYF.

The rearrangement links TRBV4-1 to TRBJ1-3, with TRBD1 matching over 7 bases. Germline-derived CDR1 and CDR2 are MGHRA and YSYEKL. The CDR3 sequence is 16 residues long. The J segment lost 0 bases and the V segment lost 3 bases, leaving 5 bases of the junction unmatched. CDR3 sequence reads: CASSQGGQISGNTIYF. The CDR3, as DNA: TGCGCCAGCAGCCAGGGGGGACAGATCTCTGGAAACACCATATATTTT.

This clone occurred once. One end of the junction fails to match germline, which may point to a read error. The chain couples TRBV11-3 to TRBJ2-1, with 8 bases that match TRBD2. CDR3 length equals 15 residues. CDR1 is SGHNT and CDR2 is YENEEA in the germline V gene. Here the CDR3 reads CASSRGGESFNEQFF. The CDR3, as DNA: TGTGCCAGCAGCCGGGGGGGAGAGTCCTTCAATGAGCAGTTCTTC.

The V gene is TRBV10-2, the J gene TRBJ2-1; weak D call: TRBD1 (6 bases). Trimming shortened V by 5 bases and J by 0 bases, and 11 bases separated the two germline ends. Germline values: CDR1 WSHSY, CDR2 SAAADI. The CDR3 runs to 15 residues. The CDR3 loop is CASSLGTPSYNEQFF. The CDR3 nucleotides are TGCGCCAGCAGTCTTGGGACACCCTCCTACAATGAGCAGTTCTTC.